The sequence of this T cell receptor (beta chain) was determined in a study of blood T cell repertoires in COVID-19. Study background: From the United States, Italy and Spain came samples of acute and convalescent COVID-19.

Libraries were prepared by immunoSEQ multiplex PCR; TCRdb keeps only in-frame clonotypes and omits some of them. The sample lists roughly 230,000 clones; roughly 84% were seen once. Study members were between about 18 and 95 years old and lived in some 26 US regions. Cohort placement rested on clinical history that participants reported themselves. The V segment lost 4 bases and the J segment 7 bases; nucleotides outside the gene matches: 15. CDR3 length: 16 amino acids. Germline-derived CDR1 and CDR2 are SGHRS and YFSETQ. What was sequenced was PBMCs or T cells enriched from blood (not recorded which). This TCR was sampled from a man aged 30-40 years in a cohort exposed to, infected with or recovered from COVID-19 (not recorded which). This rearrangement joins TRBV5-1 to TRBJ1-2; 8 positions agree with TRBD1. The CDR3 DNA is TGCGCCAGCAGCCGCGCCCCCCAGGGGGCGATCTCTGGCTACACCTTC. It codes for CASSRAPQGAISGYTF.